This record looks at one T cell receptor (beta chain) sequence and its context. Its specificity is unknown. The sample originates from a study of beta chain features in type 1 diabetes. Study-level results: Shorter templates might be favored by PCR, and equally so in patients and in controls.

Germline V lookup: CDR1 SSHAT, CDR2 FNYEAQ (reference sequence). J lost 4 bases, V lost 5 bases, and 8 bases had no gene match. This CDR3 spans 15 amino acids. All of the isolated RNA was reverse transcribed, so expressed TCRB transcripts were sequenced. Regulatory, naive and central memory T cell samples averaged about 3.5 million reads. The method was immunoSEQ multiplex PCR; TCRdb's version includes in-frame clones alone and lacks a portion of them. The data show 120,000 to 150,000 clones, with over 9.5% seen just once and under 1.5% held by the top ten. The clonotype originates from a man younger than 30 in good health. The sample consisted of naive CD4+ T cells from blood. This chain links TRBV7-7 with TRBJ2-5; 9 bases are a match to TRBD2. The CDR3 DNA sequence: TGTGCCAGCAGCCGCGGGGGGGCCCGGGTAGAGACCCAGTACTTC. It yields the protein CASSRGGARVETQYF.